Following are 14 T cell receptor beta chains from one sample sequenced in a study of blood T cell repertoires in COVID-19 (dated by TCRdb to 2019 to 2021). Library preparation used the immunoSEQ multiplex PCR assay. This is the immuneACCESS table as TCRdb keeps it, with only in-frame sequences that have V and J called. A part of the clones is gone; compared with another copy, unresolved V genes explain less than half, and the rest is unexplained. The table for this sample lists approximately 260,000 clones; about 88% of them were counted only once. Of the sample, 3.6% falls within the top ten clones. The sample taken for sequencing was peripheral blood. These receptors all come from a man between 18 and 29 years old with active or convalescent COVID-19.

V gene TRBV2 combines with J gene TRBJ1-2; no clear D gene. The CDR3 contains 13 residues. Germline lookup yields CDR1 SNHLY and CDR2 FYNNEI. V shed 6 bases and J shed 0 bases, with 8 bases lying between them. The CDR3 reads CASRGGANYGYTF. The CDR3 nucleotides read TGTGCCAGCAGGGGAGGCGCTAACTATGGCTACACCTTC.

The V and J genes are TRBV18 and TRBJ2-3; the D is unclear. CDR3 length: 15 residues. The V gene lost 4 bases and the J gene lost 0 bases, with 11 bases spanning the gap. Per germline, CDR1 KGHSH and CDR2 LQKENI. DNA for the CDR3: TGTGCCAGCTCACGCAACCCGGTGAGCACAGATACGCAGTATTTT. This gives the protein CASSRNPVSTDTQYF. Based on the CDR3 plus reference TRBV18 and TRBJ2-3, the full variable domain is NAGVMQNPRHLVRRRGQEARLRCSPMKGHSHVYWYRQLPEEGLKFMVYLQKENIIDESGMPKERFSAEFPKEGPSILRIQQVVRGDSAAYFCASSRNPVSTDTQYFGPGTRLTVL.

J is TRBJ1-2 and V is TRBV6-6; maybe TRBD1 (5 bases). Germline assignment: CDR1 MNHNY and CDR2 SVGAGI (reference sequence). Trimming removed 8 bases from V and 4 bases from J, with 20 bases in between. The CDR3 loop spans 15 amino acids. DNA of the CDR3: TGTGCCAGCGACCATTCAGGGATAAGGCCCTATGGCTACACCTTC. Translation: CASDHSGIRPYGYTF.

The chain joins TRBV24-1 to TRBJ1-2, with 7 bases that match TRBD1. CDR1 KGHDR and CDR2 SFDVKD come from the germline V gene. The CDR3 contains 14 residues. J gave up 2 bases and V 5 bases, and 4 bases lay outside the gene matches. The CDR3 loop is CATSAPGQNYGYTF. Here the CDR3 DNA reads TGTGCCACCAGTGCCCCGGGACAGAACTATGGCTACACCTTC.

V gene TRBV24-1 combines with J gene TRBJ2-3; possible D gene TRBD1, 7 bases. Trimming removed 7 bases from V and 5 bases from J, with 18 bases in between. This CDR3 comprises 15 residues. The V gene's germline CDR1 is KGHDR and CDR2 SFDVKD. The CDR3 bases are TGTGCCACCAGCACCCGGGCCCAGGGGGGAGATACGCAGTATTTT. This sequence encodes CATSTRAQGGDTQYF.

The chain is built from TRBV27 and TRBJ2-1; D is unresolved. The CDR3 contains 15 residues. From germline, CDR1 is MNHEY and CDR2 SMNVEV (reference sequence). V was cut by 1 base and J by 2 bases, with 9 bases left in between. CDR3 loop: CASSLYPSTYNEQFF. For the CDR3, the DNA is TGTGCCAGCAGTTTATATCCGAGTACCTACAATGAGCAGTTCTTC.

CDR3 DNA: TGTGCTAGTGGTGTAGGGGGAAACTATGGCTACACCTTC. Translation: CASGVGGNYGYTF. This sequence joins TRBV12-5 and TRBJ1-2; TRBD1 might be the D (6 bases). Germline V gene lookup returns CDR1 LGHNT and CDR2 FRNRAP. The ends were cut back, 5 bases at V and 2 bases at J, with 9 bases in the middle. The CDR3 totals 13 residues.

Ten or more counts support this clone. The gene calls are TRBV6-1 and TRBJ2-1; D might be TRBD1 (6 bases). Looked up from germline, CDR1 is MNHNS and CDR2 is SASEGT. CDR3 length: 15 residues. Trimming removed 2 bases from V and 8 bases from J, with 16 bases in between. This CDR3 reads CASSEQGHFRDEQFF. In nucleotides, the CDR3 is TGTGCCAGCAGTGAACAGGGGCATTTTCGGGATGAGCAGTTCTTC.

This sequence joins TRBV6-2 or TRBV6-3 and TRBJ1-1; the D gene is possibly TRBD1 (6 bases). V lost 0 bases and J lost 0, with 11 bases in between. Germline loops: CDR1 MNHEY, CDR2 SVGEGT. The CDR3 consists of 16 residues. The CDR3 sequence is CASSYSRDRLNTEAFF. In DNA form, the CDR3 reads TGTGCCAGCAGTTACTCGCGAGACAGGTTGAACACTGAAGCTTTCTTT.

This rearrangement joins TRBV11-2 to TRBJ2-6; TRBD1 might be the D (6 bases). This CDR3 comprises 19 residues. V was trimmed by 2 bases and J by 0 bases, leaving 17 bases between them. Germline loops: CDR1 SGHAT, CDR2 FQNNGV. The CDR3 reads CASSLIRDTHFSGANVLTF. As DNA, the CDR3 is TGTGCCAGCAGCTTAATACGGGACACCCACTTCTCTGGGGCCAACGTCCTGACTTTC.

This clone was seen repeatedly, ten times or more. The gene calls are TRBV4-3 and TRBJ2-7; D call uncertain. Germline lookup yields CDR1 LGHNA and CDR2 YSLEER. The CDR3 consists of 15 residues. Trimming left V 4 bases short and J 0 bases short, with 13 bases between. The CDR3 region is CASSPTLGRSYEQYF. As DNA, the CDR3 is TGCGCCAGCAGCCCTACGCTGGGCCGCTCCTACGAGCAGTACTTC.

The chain links TRBV6-5 to TRBJ2-3, with a tentative D call TRBD1 (6 bases). This CDR3 has 13 amino acids. Germline assignment: CDR1 MNHEY and CDR2 SVGAGI. With 11 bases removed from V and 2 bases from J, the gap between germline ends came to 14 bases. DNA of the CDR3: TGTGCCGGCCGGGACACCCACACAGATACGCAGTATTTT. Amino acid sequence: CAGRDTHTDTQYF.

This rearrangement joins TRBV2 to TRBJ1-4, with TRBD1 identical over 9 bases. V lost 8 bases and J lost 7; bases outside the gene matches: 11. CDR1 is SNHLY, CDR2 FYNNEI, per germline. CDR3 length: 15 residues. The CDR3 bases are TGTGCCAGCCGGGAACAGGGGGCTGCTGGTGAAAAACTGTTTTTT. Translation: CASREQGAAGEKLFF.

The V gene is TRBV18, the J gene TRBJ1-4; weak D call: TRBD1 (5 bases). The CDR3 is made up of 13 amino acids. Trimming removed 5 bases at V and 7 bases at J, with 11 bases between. CDR1 and CDR2 from the germline V gene are KGHSH and LQKENI. As DNA, the CDR3 is TGTGCCAGCTCAGAGACAGTCGGTGAAAAACTGTTTTTT. This sequence encodes CASSETVGEKLFF.